This passage covers 22 T cell receptor beta chains from one sample sequenced in a study of graft-versus-host responses after intestinal transplantation. Their antigens remain unidentified. TCRdb keeps only in-frame clones here, not all; method: immunoSEQ multiplex PCR. The sample holds approximately 85,000 clones, around 93% seen once. The starting material was unstimulated CD8+ T cells sorted from spleen or lymph node cells, obtained before transplant. These TCRs come from a human donor who was the organ donor for an intestinal transplant.

The gene calls are TRBV6-1 and TRBJ2-7, with 11 nucleotides matching TRBD2. The CDR3 runs to 15 residues. After removal of 3 bases from V and 3 bases from J, the junction contained 4 bases not matched to a gene. The V gene's germline CDR1 is MNHNS and CDR2 SASEGT. CDR3 protein: CASSEGLAAYYEQYF. The CDR3 coding sequence is TGTGCCAGCAGTGAGGGACTAGCGGCTTACTACGAGCAGTACTTC.

V and J are TRBV28 and TRBJ2-1; TRBD2 is a possible D gene (5 bases). Germline assignment: CDR1 MDHEN and CDR2 SYDVKM. CDR3 size: 17 residues. V shed 6 bases and J shed 6 bases, with 24 bases lying between them. In nucleotides, the CDR3 is TGTGCCAGCAGCGGGCCGAGGGCGATTACAGAACGCAATGAGCAGTTCTTC. Protein product: CASSGPRAITERNEQFF.

The V and J genes are TRBV18 and TRBJ1-4, with a tentative D call TRBD1 (5 bases). The CDR3 runs 17 residues. V lost 3 bases, J lost 6 bases, and 20 bases lay in between. Germline V gene data show CDR1 as KGHSH and CDR2 as LQKENI. CDR3 in amino acids: CASSPAGPVGEDEKLFF. In DNA form, the CDR3 reads TGTGCCAGCTCACCGGCGGGCCCGGTAGGGGAGGATGAAAAACTGTTTTTT.

The CDR3 protein is CASSYWWGPYNEQFF. DNA of the CDR3: TGTGCCAGCAGTTACTGGTGGGGCCCCTACAATGAGCAGTTCTTC. The chain uses TRBV6-5 and TRBJ2-1; D perhaps matches TRBD1 (5 bases). Between the trimmed V and J ends, which lost 1 base and 2 bases, there was a span of 9 bases. CDR1 is MNHEY and CDR2 is SVGAGI in the germline V gene. This CDR3 is built from 15 residues.

The chain couples TRBV19 to TRBJ2-1; 8 bases are a match to TRBD2. The CDR3 has 13 amino acids. The germline V gene has CDR1 LNHDA and CDR2 SQIVND (reference sequence). V dropped 11 bases and J dropped 4; count of bases not matched to a gene: 7. The DNA of the CDR3 is TGTGCCGCGTCCGGGGGGGGGTACAATGAGCAGTTCTTC. Translation gives CAASGGGYNEQFF.

The genes are TRBV6-5 and TRBJ2-3, with 8 positions matching TRBD1. Looked up from germline, CDR1 is MNHEY and CDR2 is SVGAGI. This CDR3 is 14 amino acids long. Unmatched junction bases numbered 2, after V lost 6 bases and J lost 0 bases. CDR3 DNA: TGTGCCAGCAGGGGACAGGCCAGCACAGATACGCAGTATTTT. This encodes CASRGQASTDTQYF.

The chain's CDR3 is CASSREARSPLHF. In DNA form, the CDR3 reads TGTGCCAGCAGCCGCGAGGCGCGATCACCCCTCCACTTT. The chain is built from TRBV11-2 and TRBJ1-6; D is unclear. The CDR3 length is 13 residues. V was clipped by 5 bases and J by 10 bases, with 12 bases between them. Germline assignment: CDR1 SGHAT and CDR2 FQNNGV.

The chain combines TRBV4-3 with TRBJ1-2; the match to TRBD1 covers 8 bases. Germline V gene sequence: CDR1 LGHNA, CDR2 YSLEER. J lost 8 bases, V lost 1 base, and 21 bases had no gene match. The length of the CDR3 is 19 residues. The chain's CDR3 is CASSQALLGGQALGGGYTF. DNA of the CDR3: TGCGCCAGCAGCCAAGCACTCCTTGGGGGACAGGCCCTCGGCGGAGGCTACACCTTC.

The chain recombines TRBV11-2 with TRBJ2-7, with 7 positions matching TRBD2. The germline gives CDR1 SGHAT, CDR2 FQNNGV. V lost 1 base and J lost 3; bases outside the gene matches: 6. The CDR3 runs to 15 residues. CDR3 in DNA: TGTGCCAGCAGCTTAGGACCGGGAGGATACTACGAGCAGTACTTC. This encodes CASSLGPGGYYEQYF.

The chain has TRBV7-9 and TRBJ2-2; 9 bases align to TRBD1. The V gene's germline CDR1 is SEHNR and CDR2 FQNEAQ (reference sequence). CDR3 length: 17 amino acids. After removal of 5 bases from V and 6 bases from J, the junction contained 13 bases not matched to a gene. The CDR3 loop reads CASSQGLGTGFSGELFF. The CDR3 DNA is TGTGCCAGCAGCCAAGGCCTCGGGACAGGGTTTTCCGGGGAGCTGTTTTTT.

The chain combines TRBV9 with TRBJ1-1; D is possibly TRBD1 (6 bases). V lost 2 bases, J lost 6 bases, and 17 bases lay in between. Germline CDR1 SGDLS, CDR2 YYNGEE. The CDR3 is 15 amino acids. Written as DNA, the CDR3 is TGTGCCAGCAGCGTCCGACCGAATTGGGGGCCTGAAGCTTTCTTT. This translates into CASSVRPNWGPEAFF.

V is TRBV6-1 and J is TRBJ1-5; 7 nucleotides line up with TRBD1. J lost 5 bases, V lost 6 bases, and 4 bases had no gene match. The germline V gene has CDR1 MNHNS and CDR2 SASEGT. The CDR3 is made up of 13 amino acids. CDR3 sequence: CASRGGLYQPQHF. In DNA, the CDR3 is TGTGCCAGCAGAGGGGGCCTTTATCAGCCCCAGCATTTT.

This chain links TRBV6-5 with TRBJ1-1; 8 nucleotides match TRBD1. The CDR3 runs to 11 residues. The germline CDR1 and CDR2 sequences are MNHEY and SVGAGI. The CDR3 loop is CQTRGHTEAFF. The CDR3 region has the DNA TGTCAGACCAGGGGGCACACTGAAGCTTTCTTT.

The chain joins TRBV27 to TRBJ2-1; D perhaps matches TRBD2 (6 bases). The CDR3 is 12 amino acids. Trimming removed 0 bases at V and 9 bases at J, with 6 bases between. Germline assignment: CDR1 MNHEY and CDR2 SMNVEV (reference sequence). The CDR3 sequence is CASSLSGGEQFF. The DNA of the CDR3 is TGTGCCAGCAGTTTATCCGGGGGTGAGCAGTTCTTC.

This sequence joins TRBV6-1 and TRBJ2-5; unclear D gene. Germline lookup yields CDR1 MNHNS and CDR2 SASEGT. V was pared by 2 bases and J by 0 bases, with 13 bases between. This CDR3 region has 16 residues. The CDR3 DNA follows: TGTGCCAGCAGTGAAATGGTGGAACGGGACCAAGAGACCCAGTACTTC. Its translation: CASSEMVERDQETQYF.

The J gene is TRBJ1-2, the V gene TRBV7-6; TRBD1 might be the D (6 bases). The CDR3 spans 16 residues. Germline V CDR1 and CDR2: SGHVS, FNYEAQ. Trimming took off 5 bases at V and 7 bases at J, with 23 bases between the two ends. The CDR3 here is CASSQETGFRASGYTF. The CDR3 nucleotides read TGTGCCAGCAGCCAAGAAACAGGGTTTAGAGCAAGTGGCTACACCTTC.

V usage is TRBV5-8 and J usage is TRBJ1-2; 7 bases fit TRBD1. V trimming: 0 bases; J trimming: 3 bases; junction bases outside the gene matches: 5. The CDR3 contains 15 residues. CDR1 SGHTS and CDR2 YDEGEE come from the germline V gene. CDR3 DNA sequence: TGTGCCAGCAGCTTGGTGGCAGGGGGGTACTATGGCTACACCTTC. Translating it yields CASSLVAGGYYGYTF.

Only one count was recorded for this clone. The J gene is TRBJ1-1, the V gene TRBV7-8, with 12 bases lining up with TRBD1. Germline CDR1 SGHVS, CDR2 FQNEAQ. V shed 4 bases and J 4 bases; nucleotides not matched to a gene: 7. The CDR3 runs 16 residues. CDR3 DNA: TGTGCCAGCAGCTCGGGACAGGGGGCGGGGGGCACTGAAGCTTTCTTT. This translates into CASSSGQGAGGTEAFF.

This chain joins TRBV11-1 and TRBJ2-5, with 10 bases aligning to TRBD1. The J call is in doubt because the DNA end fits TRBJ2-7 better. Germline V gene data show CDR1 as SGHAT and CDR2 as FQDESV (reference sequence). CDR3 size: 14 residues. CDR3 DNA: TGTGCCAGCAGCTTACGGGACAGGGGTTACGAGCAGTACTTC. This sequence encodes CASSLRDRGYEQYF.

Remarks on this clone: An end of the junction does not agree with germline; a read error may underlie this. The chain joins TRBV7-7 to TRBJ1-2; D is uncertain. The germline V gene has CDR1 SSHAT and CDR2 FNYEAQ (reference sequence). This CDR3 comprises 13 residues. CDR3: CASSSGFNYGYTF. The CDR3 DNA reads as TGTGCTAGCAGCTCGGGATTCAACTATGGCTACACCTTC.

The genes are TRBV9 and TRBJ2-5, with 11 bases that match TRBD2. The CDR3 loop spans 16 amino acids. Germline CDR1 is SGDLS and CDR2 is YYNGEE. Germline trimming cut 0 bases from V and 3 bases from J; bases unmatched to any gene: 4. As DNA, the CDR3 is TGTGCCAGCAGCGTAGTAGCGGGAGGGCTAGAAGAGACCCAGTACTTC. Translation gives CASSVVAGGLEETQYF.

In nucleotides, the CDR3 is TGTGCCAGCAGCCCGGGACTCCTATACAATGAGCAGTTCTTC. Encoded protein: CASSPGLLYNEQFF. The gene calls are TRBV7-3 and TRBJ2-1, with D possibly being TRBD2 (6 bases). The CDR3 totals 14 residues. Trimming removed 5 bases at V and 4 bases at J, with 12 bases between. Germline CDR1 and CDR2: SGHTA and FQGTGA.